Here is one TCR beta chain with its context. One entry per CDR3 protein results from TCRdb running MiXCR on the 5' RACE reads. The sample holds over 200,000 distinct CDR3 sequences; 5.5% to 7.5% are singletons and the top ten take roughly 14%. This entry comes from a study of identical twins. The CDR3 extends over 14 amino acids. V was shortened by 8 bases and J by 4 bases, with 16 bases between the two germline ends. Another study also made use of these data, one on T cells expressing NK-cell markers. Per that study: The CD3+CD56-NKG2C+ fraction of a handful of donors was also led by these clonotypes. No clear determination of HCMV specificity was made for expanded NKG2C+ T cell clones.

The chain employs TRBV12-3 or TRBV12-4 and TRBJ2-3; maybe TRBD1 (6 bases). This TCR was sampled from a woman aged 18-29 years in good health. Sequencing was carried out using CD8+ T cells sorted from blood. The CDR3: CASRAGGISDTQYF. The DNA for the CDR3 is TGTGCCAGCCGCGCTGGGGGCATTTCAGATACGCAGTATTTT.